The T cell receptor beta chain under discussion was sequenced for a study of T cell clonotyping in hematopoietic cell transplantation. TCRdb keeps only in-frame clones here, not all; method: immunoSEQ multiplex PCR. The table lists 20,000 or so clones, 65% to 80% of them singletons, with about 15% in the top ten. This clone showed up just once. What it recognizes is unknown. The CDR3 is made up of 18 amino acids. Germline loops: CDR1 MGHDK, CDR2 SYGVNS. The V and J ends lost 3 bases and 4 bases, in that order; junction bases with no gene match: 10. Study conclusions and caveats: CD4 and CD8 repertoire contributions could not be separated without sorting. Pathologically expanded recipient clonotypes increased progressively from day 30 to day 180 as diversity fell.

This TCR was recovered from a man in his sixties in good health. Some clones in this sample may be carry-over from other donors' samples. The chain employs TRBV25-1 and TRBJ2-7; 15 bases are shared with TRBD2. Sequences were obtained from peripheral blood mononuclear cells. The CDR3 is CASSDPSGTSGRTYEQYF. The DNA for the CDR3 is TGTGCCAGCAGTGATCCTTCCGGGACTAGCGGGAGGACGTACGAGCAGTACTTC.